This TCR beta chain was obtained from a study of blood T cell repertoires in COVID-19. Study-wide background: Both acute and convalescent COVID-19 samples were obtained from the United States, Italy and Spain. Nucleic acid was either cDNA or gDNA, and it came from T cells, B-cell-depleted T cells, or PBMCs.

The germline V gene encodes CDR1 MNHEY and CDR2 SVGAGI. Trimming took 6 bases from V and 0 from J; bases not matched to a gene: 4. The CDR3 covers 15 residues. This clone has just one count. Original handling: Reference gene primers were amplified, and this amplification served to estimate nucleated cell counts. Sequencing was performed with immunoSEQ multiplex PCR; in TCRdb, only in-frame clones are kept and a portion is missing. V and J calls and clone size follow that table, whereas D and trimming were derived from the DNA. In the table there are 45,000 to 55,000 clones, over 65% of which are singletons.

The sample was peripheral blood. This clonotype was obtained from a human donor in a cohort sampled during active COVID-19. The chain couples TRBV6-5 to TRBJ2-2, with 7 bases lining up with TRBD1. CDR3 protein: CASRSGQTNTGELFF. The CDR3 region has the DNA TGTGCCAGCAGGTCGGGACAGACGAACACCGGGGAGCTGTTTTTT.